The 19 T cell receptor beta chains given below trace back to one sample, sequenced in a study of cytomegalovirus exposure and HLA in healthy donors. Amplification used 60 Vbeta primers and 13 Jbeta primers. The assay was immunoSEQ multiplex PCR, and TCRdb's table has in-frame clones only and misses some. The sample comprises fewer than 150,000 clones, 77% of which are singletons, and roughly 4.6% rests with the top ten. What was sequenced was PBMCs. Source of these receptors: a woman in her fifties or sixties in good health and CMV-seronegative.

The chain employs TRBV7-9 and TRBJ2-1, with a possible D match to TRBD1 (6 bases). This CDR3 region has 14 residues. The germline V gene encodes CDR1 SEHNR and CDR2 FQNEAQ (reference sequence). Trimming took off 2 bases at V and 3 bases at J, with 8 bases between the two ends. For the CDR3, the DNA is TGTGCCAGCAGCTTAACGGACAGCTACAATGAGCAGTTCTTC. This encodes CASSLTDSYNEQFF.

This clone was counted between two and nine times. The chain links TRBV30 to TRBJ1-4; 9 bases are a match to TRBD1. The CDR3 runs 17 residues. V dropped 7 bases and J dropped 0; count of bases not matched to a gene: 12. Germline V gives CDR1 GTSNPN, CDR2 SVGIG (reference sequence). The CDR3 DNA reads as TGTGCCTTCGGAAGGGACAGGGACTTGACAACTAATGAAAAACTGTTTTTT. This sequence encodes CAFGRDRDLTTNEKLFF.

This clone turned up a few times. The V and J genes are TRBV20-1 and TRBJ1-2; TRBD1 matches at 7 bases. V was clipped by 8 bases and J by 8 bases; unmatched bases: 5. The CDR3 is 10 residues long. Germline V gives CDR1 DFQATT, CDR2 SNEGSKA (reference sequence). In DNA form, the CDR3 reads TGCAGTTACAGGGGTCGCGGCTACACCTTC. Amino acids: CSYRGRGYTF.

The rearrangement uses TRBV19 and TRBJ1-2; D is perhaps TRBD1 (5 bases). This CDR3 region has 12 residues. Germline V lookup: CDR1 LNHDA, CDR2 SQIVND (reference sequence). Trimming took off 1 base at V and 9 bases at J, with 9 bases between the two ends. The CDR3 region is CASSIVEGSYTF. CDR3 DNA sequence: TGTGCCAGTAGTATAGTGGAGGGGAGCTACACCTTC.

This chain connects TRBV6-1 to TRBJ2-3; D is unclear. Trimming left V 2 bases short and J 1 base short, with 13 bases between. Looked up from germline, CDR1 is MNHNS and CDR2 is SASEGT. The CDR3 contains 16 residues. The CDR3 region is CASSERSSARTDTQYF. DNA of the CDR3: TGTGCCAGCAGTGAACGATCGAGCGCCCGCACAGATACGCAGTATTTT.

The rearrangement links TRBV25-1 to TRBJ2-1; a possible D gene is TRBD1 (5 bases). This CDR3 spans 14 amino acids. CDR1 is MGHDK, CDR2 SYGVNS, per germline. The V and J ends lost 7 bases and 2 bases respectively, with 12 bases between them. Here the CDR3 DNA reads TGTGCCAGCATGAGAGCAGGGACCTACAATGAGCAGTTCTTC. This translates into CASMRAGTYNEQFF. Variable domain in full (rest from reference TRBV25-1 and TRBJ2-1): EADIYQTPRYLVIGTGKKITLECSQTMGHDKMYWYQQDPGMELHLIHYSYGVNSTEKGDLSSESTVSRIRTEHFPLTLESARPSHTSQYLCASMRAGTYNEQFFGPGTRLTVL.

This chain uses TRBV7-8 with TRBJ1-4, with D tentatively TRBD1 (5 bases). Trimming removed 5 bases from V and 0 bases from J, with 13 bases in between. CDR3 size: 16 residues. The germline V gene encodes CDR1 SGHVS and CDR2 FQNEAQ. CDR3 DNA sequence: TGTGCCAGCAGCCCCTGGCGGGGGGCAACTAATGAAAAACTGTTTTTT. Translation: CASSPWRGATNEKLFF.

The chain links TRBV5-4 to TRBJ2-1; TRBD2 might be the D (5 bases). Germline-derived CDR1 and CDR2 are SGHNT and YYREEE (reference sequence). The length of the CDR3 is 15 residues. Trimming removed 0 bases at V and 0 bases at J, with 7 bases between. CDR3 sequence: CASSLEAASYNEQFF. CDR3 nucleotide sequence: TGTGCCAGCAGCTTGGAAGCGGCCTCCTACAATGAGCAGTTCTTC.

The chain uses TRBV12-5 and TRBJ2-3; 8 bases line up with TRBD1. The CDR3 extends over 13 amino acids. The trim removed 2 bases at V and 6 bases at J, leaving 1 base unmatched. Per germline, CDR1 LGHNT and CDR2 FRNRAP. The CDR3 DNA reads as TGTGCTAGTGGTTTGCAGGGGGCCGATACGCAGTATTTT. Protein: CASGLQGADTQYF. Supplemented by reference TRBV12-5 and TRBJ2-3, the full variable domain reads DARVTQTPRHKVTEMGQEVTMRCQPILGHNTVFWYRQTMMQGLELLAYFRNRAPLDDSGMPKDRFSAEMPDATLATLKIQPSEPRDSAVYFCASGLQGADTQYFGPGTRLTVL.

This clone was counted a few times. J is TRBJ2-2 and V is TRBV6-4; a possible D gene is TRBD2 (5 bases). The germline V gene encodes CDR1 MRHNA and CDR2 SNTAGT. V lost 6 bases to trimming and J lost 3 bases, with 8 bases between them. CDR3 length: 13 residues. This chain's CDR3 is CASSEADTGELFF. The CDR3 nucleotides read TGTGCCAGCAGCGAAGCGGACACCGGGGAGCTGTTTTTT.

CDR3 sequence: CASSPQPQGTYEQYF. The CDR3 DNA sequence: TGTGCCAGCAGCCCCCAGCCCCAGGGTACCTACGAGCAGTACTTC. This chain uses TRBV7-3 with TRBJ2-7; perhaps TRBD1 as D (5 bases). The CDR3 has 15 amino acids. In germline, CDR1 is SGHTA, CDR2 FQGTGA. Trimming left V 5 bases short and J 2 bases short, with 16 bases between.

The chain uses TRBV19 and TRBJ2-7; 8 bases match TRBD2. There are 16 residues in the CDR3. The trim removed 0 bases at V and 4 bases at J, leaving 8 bases unmatched. CDR1 and CDR2 from the germline V gene are LNHDA and SQIVND (reference sequence). In DNA, the CDR3 is TGTGCCAGTAGTATAGATCGGGCCAGCGGGGGTTACGAGCAGTACTTC. The encoded protein is CASSIDRASGGYEQYF.

This clone was recorded once. The rearrangement uses TRBV7-2 and TRBJ2-3; 12 nucleotides agree with TRBD2. The CDR3 is made up of 16 amino acids. V dropped 5 bases and J dropped 2; count of bases not matched to a gene: 5. Per germline, CDR1 SGHTA and CDR2 FQGNSA. CDR3 amino acids: CASSATSGGTTDTQYF. The CDR3 bases are TGTGCCAGCAGCGCGACTAGCGGGGGAACCACAGATACGCAGTATTTT.

This chain links TRBV5-1 with TRBJ2-5, with 9 bases fitting TRBD1. The length of the CDR3 is 15 residues. Germline CDR1 is SGHRS and CDR2 is YFSETQ. Trimming at V came to 2 bases and at J to 2 bases, leaving 4 bases not matched to a gene. The CDR3 here is CASSFRDREQETQYF. In DNA, the CDR3 is TGCGCCAGCAGCTTTCGGGACAGGGAACAAGAGACCCAGTACTTC.

The chain uses TRBV7-2 and TRBJ1-2; 7 bases map to TRBD1. Germline V lookup: CDR1 SGHTA, CDR2 FQGNSA. With 7 bases clipped from V and 0 bases from J, the junction kept 11 bases outside the gene matches. CDR3 size: 16 residues. This CDR3 is CASNTAGDSTNYGYTF. CDR3 sequence (DNA): TGTGCCAGCAATACCGCCGGGGACAGCACTAACTATGGCTACACCTTC.

This clone was found a few times. V gene TRBV5-8 combines with J gene TRBJ2-5, with 10 bases lining up with TRBD1. V was clipped by 3 bases and J by 5 bases; unmatched bases: 7. The CDR3 spans 15 residues. Germline V CDR1 and CDR2: SGHTS, YDEGEE. CDR3 protein: CASSYSGQGKETQYF. The CDR3 DNA sequence: TGTGCCAGCAGCTATTCGGGACAGGGGAAGGAGACCCAGTACTTC.

This rearrangement joins TRBV19 to TRBJ2-4; 9 bases match TRBD1. The CDR3 covers 16 residues. V lost 4 bases, J lost 7 bases, and 11 bases stayed unmatched. Germline loops: CDR1 LNHDA, CDR2 SQIVND (reference sequence). CDR3 region: CASSTRTGDAYNIQYF. The CDR3 nucleotides are TGTGCCAGTAGTACCCGGACAGGGGACGCCTATAACATTCAGTACTTC.

V and J are TRBV29-1 and TRBJ2-2; 16 nucleotides match TRBD2. The CDR3 is made up of 14 amino acids. Germline CDR1 and CDR2: SQVTM and ANQGSEA. Losses at the gene ends were 6 bases for V and 8 bases for J; bases not matched to a gene: 3. CDR3 coding DNA: TGCAGCGTGGGACTAGCGGGGGGGCCTGGGGAGCTGTTTTTT. This gives the protein CSVGLAGGPGELFF.

The sample holds one count of this clone. The J gene is TRBJ1-5, the V gene TRBV28, with D possibly being TRBD1 (5 bases). There are 14 residues in the CDR3. V lost 10 bases to trimming and J lost 0 bases, with 13 bases between them. Germline V lookup: CDR1 MDHEN, CDR2 SYDVKM. CDR3 region: CATSGLSSNQPQHF. The CDR3, as DNA: TGTGCCACCTCGGGACTCAGTAGCAATCAGCCCCAGCATTTT.